The 29 T cell receptor beta chains presented below share a single source sample, sequenced in a study of T cells in Graves' hyperthyroidism and ophthalmopathy. From RNA transcripts, TCR beta CDR3 regions were amplified. TCR CDR3 underwent first-round RT-PCR with the HTBI primer set. MiXCR, run by TCRdb on the multiplex PCR reads, gives a single entry per CDR3 protein. The repertoire holds 370,000 or so distinct CDR3 sequences, with around an eighth as singletons. Source material: blood. Source of these receptors: a man aged 25 to 45 with Graves' hyperthyroidism that later progressed to Graves' ophthalmopathy.

This clonotype has a count of ten or more. The V gene is TRBV11-2, the J gene TRBJ1-1, with D perhaps TRBD1 (5 bases). Trimming removed 5 bases at V and 2 bases at J, with 15 bases between. The germline gives CDR1 SGHAT, CDR2 FQNNGV. The CDR3 consists of 15 residues. The CDR3 protein is CASSLIRQRNTEAFF. The CDR3, as DNA: TGTGCCAGCAGCCTAATAAGACAGCGAAACACTGAAGCTTTCTTT.

This chain uses TRBV18 with TRBJ1-6; unclear D gene. Germline values: CDR1 KGHSH, CDR2 LQKENI. The CDR3 contains 15 residues. V gave up 0 bases and J gave up 9 bases, with 12 bases separating them. The CDR3, as DNA: TGTGCCAGCTCACCACCGGTCCCAGGACGTTCACCCCTCCACTTT. It encodes CASSPPVPGRSPLHF.

V and J are TRBV9 and TRBJ2-2; the D gene could be TRBD1 or TRBD2 (5 bases each). The ends were cut back, 3 bases at V and 7 bases at J, with 7 bases in the middle. Germline CDR1 reads SGDLS; CDR2 reads YYNGEE. This CDR3 spans 12 amino acids. The CDR3 nucleotides read TGTGCCAGCAGCGAGGGGAGCGGGGAGCTGTTTTTT. This codes for CASSEGSGELFF.

The chain uses TRBV24-1 and TRBJ2-4; 9 nucleotides align to TRBD1. Germline V gene lookup returns CDR1 KGHDR and CDR2 SFDVKD. CDR3 length equals 16 residues. V shed 0 bases and J 4 bases; nucleotides not matched to a gene: 3. The CDR3 region has the DNA TGTGCCACCAGTGATTTGCCGGGGACAGGGAAAAACATTCAGTACTTC. The encoded protein is CATSDLPGTGKNIQYF.

The chain employs TRBV10-3 and TRBJ2-3, with 7 positions matching TRBD1. From germline, CDR1 is ENHRY and CDR2 SYGVKD. Trimming took 4 bases from V and 2 from J; bases not matched to a gene: 6. The CDR3 totals 15 residues. The CDR3: CAISVRQGNTDTQYF. In DNA form, the CDR3 reads TGTGCCATCAGTGTTAGACAGGGAAACACAGATACGCAGTATTTT.

In its sample, this clonotype was seen many times. CDR3 sequence: CASSLGQTRGQPQHF. For the CDR3, the DNA is TGTGCCAGCAGCTTAGGGCAGACGAGGGGTCAGCCCCAGCATTTT. This chain connects TRBV7-9 to TRBJ1-5, with D possibly TRBD1 on 5 matching bases. V shed 1 base and J shed 6 bases, with 13 bases lying between them. The germline V gene encodes CDR1 SEHNR and CDR2 FQNEAQ (reference sequence). The CDR3 sequence is 15 residues long.

Note on this clonotype: Since no conserved phenylalanine or tryptophan closes the CDR3, a read error is the likely cause. The chain recombines TRBV20-1 with TRBJ1-4; 9 bases are a match to TRBD1. Germline trimming cut 2 bases from V and 6 bases from J; bases unmatched to any gene: 13. Germline loops: CDR1 DFQATT, CDR2 SNEGSKA (reference sequence). The CDR3 is 17 amino acids. The CDR3 is CSARKPPGTGLHEKLFY. The CDR3 coding sequence is TGCAGTGCTAGAAAACCTCCCGGGACAGGGCTACATGAAAAACTGTTTTAT.

This clonotype has only a few counts. The V call is TRBV5-6, the J call TRBJ1-6; 8 nucleotides agree with TRBD1. This CDR3 spans 16 amino acids. Germline V lookup: CDR1 SGHDT, CDR2 YYEEEE. The V segment lost 0 bases and the J segment 9 bases; nucleotides outside the gene matches: 8. The CDR3 here is CASSLDRGMKGSPLHF. The CDR3 nucleotides read TGTGCCAGCAGCTTGGACAGGGGGATGAAAGGTTCACCCCTCCACTTT. Complete variable domain (other parts from reference TRBV5-6 and TRBJ1-6): DAGVTQSPTHLIKTRGQQVTLRCSPKSGHDTVSWYQQALGQGPQFIFQYYEEEERQRGNFPDRFSGHQFPNYSSELNVNALLLGDSALYLCASSLDRGMKGSPLHFGNGTRLTVT.

This clonotype was observed at least ten times. This chain joins TRBV7-3 and TRBJ2-3; D is uncertain. The CDR3 contains 16 residues. V gave up 1 base and J gave up 3 bases, with 14 bases separating them. The germline V gene has CDR1 SGHTA and CDR2 FQGTGA. In DNA form, the CDR3 reads TGTGCCAGCAGCTTAAGAGCTAGGGTTTTAACAGATACGCAGTATTTT. It is translated as CASSLRARVLTDTQYF.

This clonotype was counted ten times or more. The gene calls are TRBV12-3 or TRBV12-4 and TRBJ2-7; perhaps TRBD2 as D (6 bases). V was pared by 1 base and J by 4 bases, with 11 bases between. The CDR3 extends over 14 amino acids. The CDR3 nucleotides are TGTGCCAGCAGTTTAGGGCGGGGAGTATACGAGCAGTACTTC. Translated, it gives CASSLGRGVYEQYF.

The chain carries TRBV7-9 and TRBJ2-7, with TRBD1 identical over 8 bases. CDR1 is SEHNR, CDR2 FQNEAQ, per germline (reference sequence). V dropped 7 bases and J dropped 2; count of bases not matched to a gene: 7. The CDR3 runs 14 residues. As DNA, the CDR3 is TGTGCCAGCACCCGAGGGACAGGTGCCTACGAGCAGTACTTC. This gives the protein CASTRGTGAYEQYF.

This clonotype was counted ten times or more. The CDR3 sequence is CASSLKDRDVDEQYF. CDR3 bases: TGCGCCAGCAGCTTGAAGGACAGGGACGTCGACGAGCAGTACTTC. V usage is TRBV5-1 and J usage is TRBJ2-7; TRBD1 matches at 8 bases. This CDR3 spans 15 amino acids. The junction had 8 bases not matched to a gene; V was cut back by 1 base and J by 5 bases. The germline gives CDR1 SGHRS, CDR2 YFSETQ.

Notes on this clonotype: A much larger clone differs from this one at a single base, so this may be a read error. The gene calls are TRBV3-1 and TRBJ1-5; no clear D. Germline CDR1 reads LGHDT; CDR2 reads YNNKEL (reference sequence). The length of the CDR3 is 15 residues. Trimming shortened V by 4 bases and J by 11 bases, and 21 bases separated the two germline ends. The CDR3 bases are TGTGCCAGCAGCCCAGCCGGTATATCCCGACGGTCCCAGCATTTT. Translating it yields CASSPAGISRRSQHF.

This clonotype was seen a handful of times. This chain connects TRBV5-8 to TRBJ2-1; no reliable D call. CDR3 length equals 14 residues. Trimming stripped 0 bases from V and 0 bases from J, with 4 bases between. In germline, CDR1 is SGHTS, CDR2 YDEGEE. The DNA of the CDR3 is TGTGCCAGCAGCTTGGCAATCTCCTACAATGAGCAGTTCTTC. It specifies CASSLAISYNEQFF.

The chain employs TRBV6-5 and TRBJ2-7, with D tentatively TRBD1 or TRBD2 (5 bases each). CDR1 MNHEY and CDR2 SVGAGI come from the germline V gene. The ends were cut back, 1 base at V and 7 bases at J, with 11 bases in the middle. The CDR3 consists of 13 residues. The CDR3 DNA reads TGTGCCAGCAGTTACTGGACCGAGGGGGAGCAGTACTTC. This translates into CASSYWTEGEQYF.

This clonotype was seen many times. This sequence joins TRBV11-3 and TRBJ1-2, with no clear D. Looked up from germline, CDR1 is SGHNT and CDR2 is YENEEA. The CDR3 runs 12 residues. V was shortened by 5 bases and J by 7 bases, with 11 bases between the two germline ends. CDR3 sequence reads: CASSPGATGYTF. The CDR3 DNA reads TGTGCCAGCAGCCCGGGCGCGACTGGCTACACCTTC. The whole variable domain, remainder taken from reference TRBV11-3 and TRBJ1-2, is EAGVVQSPRYKIIEKKQPVAFWCNPISGHNTLYWYLQNLGQGPELLIRYENEEAVDDSQLPKDRFSAERLKGVDSTLKIQPAELGDSAVYLCASSPGATGYTFGSGTRLTVV.

Ten or more counts support this clonotype. V and J are TRBV2 and TRBJ2-2; 9 bases agree with TRBD1. The germline CDR1 and CDR2 sequences are SNHLY and FYNNEI. The CDR3 totals 14 residues. The V segment lost 8 bases and the J segment 5 bases; nucleotides outside the gene matches: 6. CDR3 nucleotides: TGTGCCAGCTCAGGACAGGGGAGAACCGGGGAGCTGTTTTTT. Amino acid sequence: CASSGQGRTGELFF.

The chain couples TRBV29-1 to TRBJ1-2; 9 bases match TRBD1. J lost 4 bases, V lost 7 bases, and 4 bases had no gene match. The CDR3 consists of 12 residues. Germline V gene sequence: CDR1 SQVTM, CDR2 ANQGSEA. As DNA, the CDR3 is TGCAGCGGAGGACAGGGGAGCTATGGCTACACCTTC. It specifies CSGGQGSYGYTF. Full variable domain (outside the CDR3, taken from reference TRBV29-1 and TRBJ1-2): SAVISQKPSRDICQRGTSLTIQCQVDSQVTMMFWYRQQPGQSLTLIATANQGSEATYESGFVIDKFPISRPNLTFSTLTVSNMSPEDSSIYLCSGGQGSYGYTFGSGTRLTVV.

This clonotype has at least ten counts. The rearrangement uses TRBV24-1 and TRBJ2-3, with 12 bases lining up with TRBD2. Germline-derived CDR1 and CDR2 are KGHDR and SFDVKD. The CDR3 has 17 residues. V dropped 4 bases and J dropped 0; count of bases not matched to a gene: 4. In nucleotides, the CDR3 is TGTGCCACCAGTGACCCTACTAGCGGGGGGAGCACAGATACGCAGTATTTT. This sequence encodes CATSDPTSGGSTDTQYF.

This clonotype occurred a few times. This chain connects TRBV6-1 to TRBJ1-6, with a weak D call TRBD1 (6 bases). This CDR3 spans 14 amino acids. The germline V gene has CDR1 MNHNS and CDR2 SASEGT. Deletions cut 5 bases from V and 7 bases from J, with 12 bases between. CDR3 coding DNA: TGTGCCAGCAGTCCAGACAGGAGGAATTCACCCCTCCACTTT. Encoded protein: CASSPDRRNSPLHF.

This clonotype was recorded at least ten times. The V gene is TRBV20-1, the J gene TRBJ1-2, with a weak D call TRBD1 (6 bases). CDR1 is DFQATT and CDR2 is SNEGSKA in the germline V gene (reference sequence). This CDR3 comprises 13 residues. Trimming took off 1 base at V and 8 bases at J, with 14 bases between the two ends. The CDR3, as DNA: TGCAGTGCTAGAGGCGGGGGCAGTGACGGCTACACCTTC. Translating gives CSARGGGSDGYTF.

This chain connects TRBV6-5 to TRBJ2-7; D is perhaps TRBD1 (5 bases). Germline loops: CDR1 MNHEY, CDR2 SVGAGI. Deletions cut 4 bases from V and 5 bases from J, with 9 bases between. The CDR3 runs to 12 residues. The CDR3: CASSSGSDEQYF. CDR3 DNA: TGTGCCAGCAGTTCAGGGTCCGACGAGCAGTACTTC.

This clonotype was counted ten times or more. The V and J genes are TRBV27 and TRBJ2-7; D might be TRBD1 (6 bases). The CDR3 is 14 amino acids. The V end was cut by 2 bases, the J end by 0 bases, with 8 bases between. Germline CDR1 MNHEY, CDR2 SMNVEV (reference sequence). CDR3 amino acids: CASSLRTDSYEQYF. The CDR3 region has the DNA TGTGCCAGCAGTTTACGGACAGACTCCTACGAGCAGTACTTC.

There are a few counts of this clonotype. The genes are TRBV12-3 or TRBV12-4 and TRBJ2-4; D is perhaps TRBD1 or TRBD2 (5 bases each). The CDR3 is made up of 15 amino acids. V lost 0 bases and J lost 6, with 12 bases in between. In DNA, the CDR3 is TGTGCCAGCAGTTTAGCTGGGGGTTGGGGAAACATTCAGTACTTC. Amino acids: CASSLAGGWGNIQYF.

At least ten counts were recorded for this clonotype. The chain carries TRBV27 and TRBJ2-2; weak D call: TRBD1 (5 bases). The ends were cut back, 2 bases at V and 7 bases at J, with 8 bases in the middle. This CDR3 has 13 amino acids. From germline, CDR1 is MNHEY and CDR2 SMNVEV (reference sequence). The CDR3 nucleotides are TGTGCCAGCAGTTTAAAAGGGGTCGGGGAGCTGTTTTTT. Protein: CASSLKGVGELFF.

This clonotype has ten or more counts. The chain employs TRBV28 and TRBJ2-3; D is unresolved. Per germline, CDR1 MDHEN and CDR2 SYDVKM. V lost 0 bases to trimming and J lost 0 bases, with 7 bases between them. CDR3 length: 15 residues. CDR3 sequence reads: CASSLWASSTDTQYF. The CDR3 DNA follows: TGTGCCAGCAGTTTATGGGCCTCTAGCACAGATACGCAGTATTTT.

This clonotype was counted at least ten times. This chain's CDR3 is CASSSETGGPSTDTQYF. CDR3 DNA: TGTGCCAGCAGTTCAGAGACAGGGGGCCCCAGCACAGATACGCAGTATTTT. This rearrangement joins TRBV28 to TRBJ2-3, with TRBD1 identical over 10 bases. J was trimmed by 0 bases and V by 4 bases; bases with no gene match: 7. The CDR3 sequence is 17 residues long. Germline CDR1 is MDHEN and CDR2 is SYDVKM.

In this sample, this clonotype turned up many times. V is TRBV7-8 and J is TRBJ1-5; the D is unclear. Germline lookup yields CDR1 SGHVS and CDR2 FQNEAQ. The germline V and J ends were trimmed by 1 base and 6 bases, with 16 bases remaining between them. This CDR3 is built from 16 residues. Here the CDR3 DNA reads TGTGCCAGCAGCTTAGAACGGGCGGTTAGTAGTCAGCCCCAGCATTTT. Translation: CASSLERAVSSQPQHF. Variable domain in full (rest from reference TRBV7-8 and TRBJ1-5): GAGVSQSPRYKVAKRGQDVALRCDPISGHVSLFWYQQALGQGPEFLTYFQNEAQLDKSGLPSDRFFAERPEGSVSTLKIQRTQQEDSAVYLCASSLERAVSSQPQHFGDGTRLSIL.

This clonotype was counted at least ten times. The chain is built from TRBV5-5 and TRBJ1-2, with 7 nucleotides matching TRBD1. V dropped 4 bases and J dropped 2; count of bases not matched to a gene: 8. This CDR3 has 15 amino acids. Per germline, CDR1 SGHKS and CDR2 YYEKEE (reference sequence). Here the CDR3 reads CASSLQTGSNYGYTF. The CDR3, as DNA: TGTGCCAGCAGCCTTCAGACAGGGTCCAACTATGGCTACACCTTC.